The 32 T cell receptor beta chains below were found in one sample sequenced in a study of CD8 T cells in Susac syndrome. The authors reverse transcribed roughly 0.5 to 1 ug RNA with random hexamers. TCRdb redid the calling of the immunoSEQ multiplex PCR reads with MiXCR, one entry per CDR3 protein. The data contain some 96,000 distinct CDR3 sequences, 95% of them singletons. The sequenced sample was CD8+ T cells from PBMCs. These receptors all come from a human donor with Susac syndrome.

The chain recombines TRBV18 with TRBJ2-5, with D possibly being TRBD1 or TRBD2 (5 bases each). Trimming shortened V by 0 bases and J by 5 bases, and 13 bases separated the two germline ends. This CDR3 is built from 15 residues. Per the germline V gene, CDR1 is KGHSH and CDR2 is LQKENI. The DNA for the CDR3 is TGTGCCAGCTCACCACCGGGGACGTCCGCGGAGACCCAGTACTTC. It codes for CASSPPGTSAETQYF.

The chain couples TRBV3-1 to TRBJ2-3, with 9 nucleotides matching TRBD2. The ends lost 2 bases at V and 4 bases at J; junction bases unmatched: 4. The CDR3 spans 15 residues. Germline values: CDR1 LGHDT, CDR2 YNNKEL (reference sequence). The CDR3 reads CASSQSGGPPDTQYF. For the CDR3, the DNA is TGTGCCAGCAGCCAAAGCGGGGGGCCCCCAGATACGCAGTATTTT.

Written as DNA, the CDR3 is TGTGCCAGCAGTCGGCCTACCGAGGGTGGCGAGCAGTACTTC. Translating it yields CASSRPTEGGEQYF. The V gene is TRBV7-9, the J gene TRBJ2-7, with a weak D call TRBD2 (5 bases). The V end lost 6 bases, the J end lost 6 bases, and 18 bases lay between the germline ends. Germline CDR1 SEHNR, CDR2 FQNEAQ (reference sequence). The CDR3 has 14 residues.

J is TRBJ2-1 and V is TRBV6-4, with 9 bases lining up with TRBD1. The CDR3 runs 15 residues. J was trimmed by 8 bases and V by 8 bases; bases with no gene match: 13. The germline gives CDR1 MRHNA, CDR2 SNTAGT. As DNA, the CDR3 is TGTGCCAGCTCTGAGAGCCAAACAGGGGGCGATGAGCAGTTCTTC. Translating it yields CASSESQTGGDEQFF.

V is TRBV11-2 and J is TRBJ1-1, with 9 positions matching TRBD1. With V trimmed by 2 bases and J by 3 bases, 7 bases remained unmatched. The CDR3 has 16 amino acids. CDR1 is SGHAT, CDR2 FQNNGV, per germline. The CDR3 spells CASSLFTGGDYTEAFF. CDR3 nucleotide sequence: TGTGCCAGCAGCTTATTCACAGGGGGCGACTACACTGAAGCTTTCTTT.

The chain uses TRBV29-1 and TRBJ2-5, with TRBD1 matching 8 bases. CDR3 length equals 14 residues. The germline CDR1 and CDR2 sequences are SQVTM and ANQGSEA. V lost 6 bases and J lost 5; bases outside the gene matches: 11. CDR3 region: CSVAGTGRVETQYF. The CDR3 region has the DNA TGCAGCGTCGCCGGGACAGGCAGGGTGGAGACCCAGTACTTC.

The rearrangement links TRBV7-9 to TRBJ1-3, with D maybe TRBD1 (5 bases). CDR3 length equals 16 residues. The V end was cut by 5 bases, the J end by 0 bases, with 14 bases between. Looked up from germline, CDR1 is SEHNR and CDR2 is FQNEAQ (reference sequence). Here the CDR3 DNA reads TGTGCCAGCAGCCGTGCGGGGGGTAGCTCTGGAAACACCATATATTTT. The encoded protein is CASSRAGGSSGNTIYF. Looking up the rest from reference TRBV7-9 and TRBJ1-3 gives the full variable domain: DTGVSQNPRHKITKRGQNVTFRCDPISEHNRLYWYRQTLGQGPEFLTYFQNEAQLEKSRLLSDRFSAERPKGSFSTLEIQRTEQGDSAMYLCASSRAGGSSGNTIYFGEGSWLTVV.

This rearrangement joins TRBV13 to TRBJ2-3, with 9 bases that match TRBD1. J was trimmed by 14 bases and V by 5 bases; bases with no gene match: 8. The CDR3 spans 12 residues. Germline CDR1 and CDR2: PRHDT and FYEKMQ (reference sequence). The CDR3 DNA reads as TGTGCCAGCAGCCCGGGACAGGGAGTCCCGTATTTT. Encoded protein: CASSPGQGVPYF.

The V call is TRBV20-1, the J call TRBJ1-2; D remains ambiguous. The CDR3 covers 13 residues. The germline CDR1 and CDR2 sequences are DFQATT and SNEGSKA (reference sequence). Deletions cut 7 bases from V and 0 bases from J, with 12 bases between. The CDR3 protein is CSGGQSANYGYTF. Written as DNA, the CDR3 is TGCAGTGGAGGGCAGTCCGCTAACTATGGCTACACCTTC.

This clonotype was found once. The V call is TRBV11-2, the J call TRBJ1-3, with 7 positions matching TRBD1. The V gene end was trimmed by 5 bases and the J gene end by 2 bases; junction bases not matched to a gene: 9. CDR1 and CDR2 from the germline V gene are SGHAT and FQNNGV. The CDR3 runs to 16 residues. The CDR3 sequence: CASSPPRTGAGNTIYF. The CDR3 DNA is TGTGCCAGCAGCCCCCCCAGGACAGGCGCTGGAAACACCATATATTTT.

This rearrangement joins TRBV29-1 to TRBJ1-1; the D is unclear. Trimming stripped 4 bases from V and 0 bases from J, with 6 bases between. This CDR3 is 12 amino acids long. CDR1 and CDR2 (germline): SQVTM, ANQGSEA. The CDR3 region is CSVAPMNTEAFF. The CDR3 bases are TGCAGCGTTGCCCCGATGAACACTGAAGCTTTCTTT.

About this clonotype: The germline gene is not matched at one end of the junction; a read error may be the cause. J is TRBJ2-7 and V is TRBV2; tentative D call: TRBD1 (5 bases). Per the germline V gene, CDR1 is SNHLY and CDR2 is FYNNEI. The CDR3 contains 9 residues. The CDR3 sequence is CASTSGHSF. CDR3 DNA: TGTGCCAGCACTTCTGGACACTCCTTC.

The J gene is TRBJ2-3, the V gene TRBV7-9, with D unclear. The CDR3 is made up of 14 amino acids. The V and J ends lost 7 bases and 2 bases respectively, with 13 bases between them. The germline V gene has CDR1 SEHNR and CDR2 FQNEAQ (reference sequence). CDR3 nucleotides: TGTGCCAGCAACAACCCGGTTTCCACAGATACGCAGTATTTT. Its translation: CASNNPVSTDTQYF.

This chain uses TRBV3-1 with TRBJ1-1, with D possibly matching TRBD1 (5 bases). Trimming took 0 bases from V and 10 from J, leaving 12 bases between them. The CDR3 runs to 13 residues. Germline CDR1 is LGHDT and CDR2 is YNNKEL (reference sequence). The CDR3 sequence is CASSQDRAAPAFF. The CDR3 DNA reads as TGTGCCAGCAGCCAAGACAGGGCGGCCCCAGCTTTCTTT.

This rearrangement joins TRBV12-5 to TRBJ1-1, with no clear D. Germline lookup yields CDR1 LGHNT and CDR2 FRNRAP. The length of the CDR3 is 14 residues. The V end was cut by 2 bases, the J end by 1 base, with 8 bases between. In DNA form, the CDR3 reads TGTGCTAGTGGTTTGCACGCGTCGAACACTGAAGCTTTCTTT. Translating gives CASGLHASNTEAFF.

The chain carries TRBV29-1 and TRBJ2-1; TRBD2 is a possible D gene (6 bases). V was clipped by 2 bases and J by 2 bases, with 10 bases between them. This CDR3 spans 14 amino acids. Per germline, CDR1 SQVTM and CDR2 ANQGSEA. The CDR3 DNA reads as TGCAGCGTTGAACTGGCGGGAACCTACAATGAGCAGTTCTTC. This encodes CSVELAGTYNEQFF.

This chain uses TRBV20-1 with TRBJ2-3; a weak D match, TRBD2 (6 bases). The length of the CDR3 is 15 residues. Deletions cut 6 bases from V and 4 bases from J, with 20 bases between. In germline, CDR1 is DFQATT, CDR2 SNEGSKA (reference sequence). CDR3 sequence reads: CSAIHLTREADTQYF. The CDR3 DNA follows: TGCAGTGCCATCCATTTAACCAGGGAGGCAGATACGCAGTATTTT.

In regard to this clonotype: One junction end disagrees with the germline gene, perhaps due to a read error. The rearrangement uses TRBV7-7 and TRBJ2-7, with TRBD2 as a possible D gene (7 bases). CDR1 and CDR2 (germline): SSHAT, FNYEAQ (reference sequence). This CDR3 region has 18 residues. CDR3 in DNA: TGTGCTAGCAGCTTAGCTAACTTCAGGGGACTAAGCTCCTACGAGCAGTACTTC. This translates into CASSLANFRGLSSYEQYF.

This sequence joins TRBV6-2 or TRBV6-3 and TRBJ2-7; 11 positions match TRBD1. The CDR3 spans 14 residues. Trimming took 7 bases from V and 5 from J; bases not matched to a gene: 7. Germline CDR1 MNHEY, CDR2 SVGEGT. The CDR3 DNA reads as TGTGCCAGCATCAAGAGGACAGGGGGCGACGAGCAGTACTTC. Its translation is CASIKRTGGDEQYF.

The chain is built from TRBV7-9 and TRBJ1-1; tentative D call: TRBD1 (6 bases). Germline CDR1 is SEHNR and CDR2 is FQNEAQ (reference sequence). Trimming stripped 6 bases from V and 8 bases from J, with 16 bases between. The length of the CDR3 is 13 residues. The CDR3 reads CASRPGDAFEAFF. The CDR3 DNA reads TGTGCCAGCAGGCCAGGGGACGCCTTCGAAGCTTTCTTT. The variable domain in full, with the rest retrieved from reference TRBV7-9 and TRBJ1-1, is DTGVSQNPRHKITKRGQNVTFRCDPISEHNRLYWYRQTLGQGPEFLTYFQNEAQLEKSRLLSDRFSAERPKGSFSTLEIQRTEQGDSAMYLCASRPGDAFEAFFGQGTRLTVV.

The rearrangement joins TRBV23-1 to TRBJ1-2; D is undetermined. TRBV23-1 is labeled an ORF, and its function is uncertain. Trimming shortened V by 3 bases and J by 4 bases, and 15 bases separated the two germline ends. This CDR3 spans 15 amino acids. The DNA for the CDR3 is TGCGCCAGCAGTCATCCGATCTGGGGAACCTATGGCTACACCTTC. This codes for CASSHPIWGTYGYTF.

V usage is TRBV20-1 and J usage is TRBJ1-1; tentative D call: TRBD1 (6 bases). Trimming removed 2 bases from V and 4 bases from J, with 14 bases in between. CDR1 is DFQATT and CDR2 is SNEGSKA in the germline V gene (reference sequence). This CDR3 comprises 14 residues. The chain's CDR3 is CSARPRGETTEAFF. The CDR3, as DNA: TGCAGTGCTAGACCCAGGGGAGAGACCACTGAAGCTTTCTTT.

This chain links TRBV28 with TRBJ2-2, with D perhaps matching TRBD1 (5 bases). V lost 2 bases and J 4 bases, leaving 11 bases between the germline ends. The germline CDR1 and CDR2 sequences are MDHEN and SYDVKM. The CDR3 has 15 residues. CDR3 nucleotides: TGTGCCAGCAGTTTAAGAGGACAATTCACCGGGGAGCTGTTTTTT. Translation: CASSLRGQFTGELFF.

The chain carries TRBV4-1 and TRBJ1-4; no firm D call. The CDR3 runs to 15 residues. Germline loops: CDR1 MGHRA, CDR2 YSYEKL. The V end lost 0 bases, the J end lost 7 bases, and 12 bases lay between the germline ends. DNA for the CDR3: TGCGCCAGCAGCCAAGATCAGGTAGAGGGTGAAAAACTGTTTTTT. It yields the protein CASSQDQVEGEKLFF.

The chain employs TRBV19 and TRBJ1-2, with a tentative D call TRBD1 (6 bases). The V end was cut by 3 bases, the J end by 4 bases, with 15 bases between. The CDR3 covers 15 residues. Germline V gene data show CDR1 as LNHDA and CDR2 as SQIVND (reference sequence). The CDR3 protein is CASSISARGVYGYTF. CDR3 DNA sequence: TGTGCCAGTAGTATCTCGGCCAGGGGCGTCTATGGCTACACCTTC.

This chain uses TRBV6-5 with TRBJ2-7, with 7 nucleotides matching TRBD2. Trimming took 6 bases from V and 5 from J; bases not matched to a gene: 7. Germline loops: CDR1 MNHEY, CDR2 SVGAGI. This CDR3 region has 13 residues. CDR3 loop: CASSPGLYDEQYF. The CDR3 DNA reads TGTGCCAGCAGCCCGGGACTATACGACGAGCAGTACTTC.

The rearrangement links TRBV21-1 to TRBJ1-6. TRBV21-1 is labeled a pseudogene. The CDR3 is made up of 14 amino acids. The CDR3 here is CAPGGRGTNSPLHF. In DNA form, the CDR3 reads TGTGCCCCCGGGGGGAGGGGAACTAATTCACCCCTCCACTTT.

This chain connects TRBV27 to TRBJ2-3; D perhaps matches TRBD2 (6 bases). Between the trimmed V and J ends, which lost 4 bases and 5 bases, there was a span of 16 bases. The CDR3 covers 15 residues. Germline V CDR1 and CDR2: MNHEY, SMNVEV (reference sequence). The CDR3 DNA reads TGTGCCAGCAGTTATGGAGTGGGAGGACGAGATACGCAGTATTTT. Translated: CASSYGVGGRDTQYF.

This clonotype was seen a single time. The DNA for the CDR3 is TGCAGTGCTAAAAGGGACAGGGTATTCTACAATGAGCAGTTCTTC. Translation: CSAKRDRVFYNEQFF. V gene TRBV20-1 combines with J gene TRBJ2-1, with 9 bases identical to TRBD1. The CDR3 covers 15 residues. After removal of 4 bases from V and 3 bases from J, the junction contained 7 bases not matched to a gene. CDR1 DFQATT and CDR2 SNEGSKA come from the germline V gene (reference sequence).

The chain couples TRBV20-1 to TRBJ1-5; D perhaps matches TRBD1 (6 bases). The CDR3 runs to 14 residues. The germline CDR1 and CDR2 sequences are DFQATT and SNEGSKA (reference sequence). The V end lost 0 bases, the J end lost 5 bases, and 11 bases lay between the germline ends. The CDR3 loop reads CSAREGYRDQPQHF. CDR3 DNA sequence: TGCAGTGCTAGAGAGGGTTACAGGGATCAGCCCCAGCATTTT.

This chain uses TRBV12-3 or TRBV12-4 with TRBJ2-5; weak D call: TRBD2 (5 bases). The length of the CDR3 is 16 residues. Trimming took off 4 bases at V and 0 bases at J, with 15 bases between the two ends. The CDR3 coding sequence is TGTGCCAGCAGTTCCAGCGGTTTTCCGTACCAAGAGACCCAGTACTTC. Protein product: CASSSSGFPYQETQYF.

This chain's CDR3 is CASRSRTTGAEAFF. The CDR3 DNA is TGTGCCAGCAGATCCAGAACTACTGGCGCTGAAGCTTTCTTT. The rearrangement joins TRBV6-5 to TRBJ1-1; unclear D gene. The length of the CDR3 is 14 residues. Germline CDR1 and CDR2: MNHEY and SVGAGI. V was shortened by 6 bases and J by 6 bases, with 17 bases between the two germline ends.